The text below deals with one TCR beta chain. Its antigen specificity is not known. Base qualities are missing; no much larger clone stands one base away. This specimen comes from a study of blood T cell repertoires in COVID-19 (dated by TCRdb to 2018 to 2020). For the wider study: Samples from collaborators originated in the United States, Italy and Spain and spanned both the acute and convalescent phases of COVID-19. The material from the prospective study consisted of cDNA or gDNA derived from T cells, B-cell-depleted T cells, or PBMCs. The dataset comprised deeply sampled blood TCRbeta repertoires from subjects exposed to, actively infected with, or recovered from COVID-19. The repertoires were released in a freely available public database meant as a resource for research on the immune response to SARS-CoV-2. Samples came from the ongoing ImmuneRACE study (first 160 participants) plus 1,254 subjects from 6 global collaborators. A de-identified subject ID, COVID-19 status, age in years and sex were almost always included in the sample metadata. HLA class I and class II types, where available, came from metadata supplied by the sample provider rather than from assay-based typing.

V gives up 3 bases and J gives up 1 base, and the segment between their germline ends measures 10 bases. The CDR3, from cysteine to phenylalanine, totals 16 residues. Just the 48-base CDR3 DNA is kept, in frame starting at base 1. CDR1 and CDR2 were assigned from the germline V gene as MNHNS and SASEGT. TCRbeta CDR3 regions were amplified from genomic DNA using the immunoSEQ Assay, a bias-controlled multiplex PCR. The study's processing was this. Within the assay, amplification of reference gene primers was used to estimate how many nucleated cells each sample contained. To quantify the absolute abundance of each unique TCRbeta CDR3 rearrangement, sequence reads were collapsed and filtered. For each sample, productive Simpson clonality was calculated by taking the square root of Simpson's diversity index across productive rearrangements. Imported from immuneACCESS, the table was reduced by TCRdb to in-frame sequences with V and J called. These copies leave out some clones; in studies compared against another copy, an unresolved V gene accounts for under half, and the cause of the remainder is not known. V and J calls plus clone size are reproduced from that table; the DNA served to infer D and trimming. The table for this sample lists about 7,000 clones; 88% of them were counted only once. Around a fifth of the sample is in the top ten clones.

Whole blood was collected in K2EDTA tubes by collaborating institutions according to the institutions' own protocols. For TCRbeta analysis, collaborator samples were shipped as frozen whole blood, as isolated PBMCs, or as DNA extracted from either sample type. Overall results and qualifications from the work: The amount of clinical and demographic metadata varied by source and participant and was provided uncurated.

This receptor chain uses TRBV6-1 and TRBJ2-6; a weak D assignment points to TRBD2 (5 bases agree). The sample taken for sequencing was peripheral blood. The sequence came from a human donor in a cohort sampled during active COVID-19. The sequenced DNA: TGTGCCAGCAGTGACAGGTCGGGGTCTGGGGCCAACGTCCTGACTTTC. It specifies CASSDRSGSGANVLTF.